Below are 2 T cell receptor beta chains sequenced from a single sample in a study of blood T cell repertoires in COVID-19 (dated by TCRdb to 2020 to 2021). The protocol used for the library was the immunoSEQ multiplex PCR assay. Drawn from immuneACCESS, this table holds only the in-frame rearrangements with V and J called that TCRdb kept. Clones are partly lost; checked studies trace under half to an unresolved V gene and leave the rest unexplained. The sample table records over 150,000 clones; more than 60% of these occur just once. Around 12% of the sample is in the top ten clones. Material for sequencing was peripheral blood. The receptors come from a woman between 50 and 59 years old with acute or convalescent COVID-19.

The count of this clone is one. The gene calls are TRBV18 and TRBJ2-7; perhaps TRBD2 as D (6 bases). V gave up 2 bases and J gave up 5 bases, with 19 bases separating them. This CDR3 spans 16 amino acids. Germline CDR1 and CDR2: KGHSH and LQKENI. CDR3 residues: CASSPAGLGGRNEQYF. CDR3 coding DNA: TGTGCCAGCTCACCAGCTGGACTCGGAGGGAGGAACGAGCAGTACTTC.

The V call is TRBV6-5, the J call TRBJ1-4, with 7 bases aligning to TRBD1. Germline CDR1 and CDR2: MNHEY and SVGAGI. CDR3 length equals 16 residues. Trimming at V came to 2 bases and at J to 5 bases, leaving 8 bases not matched to a gene. The CDR3 region has the DNA TGTGCCAGCAGTTACGCCTACAGGGGTCGAAATGAAAAACTGTTTTTT. This gives the protein CASSYAYRGRNEKLFF.